This is a list of T cell receptor beta chains from one sample in a study of blood T cell repertoires in COVID-19. The data were produced by immunoSEQ multiplex PCR, yet TCRdb's version contains in-frame clones alone and is incomplete. This sample has approximately 72,000 clones; around 86% occur once, and the top ten carry around 13%. Sequencing used peripheral blood. These receptors were collected from a woman aged 55-75 years with acute or convalescent COVID-19. Both conserved end residues are part of each CDR3. Fields, in order: V gene, J gene, clone size, D gene, CDR3 DNA, CDR3 protein. D genes are given only for firm matches. Rows give clone size only sometimes, using once, few, many, or a class for an expanded clone.

v_gene: TRBV3-1/TRBV3-2; j_gene: TRBJ1-2; abundance: NA; d_gene: NA; CDR3nt: TGTGCCAGCAGCCAAGAGTTATTCTATGGCTACACCTTC; CDR3aa: CASSQELFYGYTF
v_gene: TRBV18; j_gene: TRBJ2-7; abundance: NA; d_gene: NA; CDR3nt: TGTGCCAGCTCACTATCAGGGGGGCCCTTGTACTTC; CDR3aa: CASSLSGGPLYF
v_gene: TRBV29-1; j_gene: TRBJ2-1; abundance: NA; d_gene: TRBD1; CDR3nt: TGCAGCGTTCTCAGGGGGATCGAGGATGAGCAGTTCTTC; CDR3aa: CSVLRGIEDEQFF
v_gene: TRBV5-4; j_gene: TRBJ2-5; abundance: few; d_gene: TRBD2; CDR3nt: TGTGCCAGCAGGGCGGGGGGGCCAACAGAGACCCAGTACTTC; CDR3aa: CASRAGGPTETQYF
v_gene: TRBV10-1; j_gene: TRBJ1-1; abundance: NA; d_gene: TRBD1; CDR3nt: TGCGCCAGCAGTGATTCCGGGGCAGGGGGGCCCGCTGAAGCTTTCTTT; CDR3aa: CASSDSGAGGPAEAFF
v_gene: TRBV28; j_gene: TRBJ1-1; abundance: NA; d_gene: TRBD1; CDR3nt: TGTGCCAGCAGCTCCGGGACAGGGGGCGCGAGGGAAGCTTTCTTT; CDR3aa: CASSSGTGGAREAFF
v_gene: TRBV25-1; j_gene: TRBJ2-5; abundance: NA; d_gene: NA; CDR3nt: TGTGCCAGCAGTGACCAGGGCGGCGTGCGAGAGACCCAGTACTTC; CDR3aa: CASSDQGGVRETQYF
v_gene: TRBV27; j_gene: TRBJ2-2; abundance: NA; d_gene: NA; CDR3nt: TGTGCCAGCGGTTTAGGGTGGACTCAGGCCGGGGAGCTGTTTTTT; CDR3aa: CASGLGWTQAGELFF
v_gene: TRBV18; j_gene: TRBJ2-7; abundance: NA; d_gene: TRBD1; CDR3nt: TGTGCCAGCTCACCTGAGACAGGGGCCTACGAGCAGTACTTC; CDR3aa: CASSPETGAYEQYF
v_gene: TRBV29-1; j_gene: TRBJ2-5; abundance: NA; d_gene: NA; CDR3nt: TGCAGCGTGGAGATACAAGAGACCCAGTACTTC; CDR3aa: CSVEIQETQYF
v_gene: TRBV7-2; j_gene: TRBJ2-5; abundance: once; d_gene: TRBD2; CDR3nt: TGTGCCAGCAGCTTAGCCCCTAGCGGGGGACAAGAGACCCAGTACTTC; CDR3aa: CASSLAPSGGQETQYF
v_gene: TRBV3-1/TRBV3-2; j_gene: TRBJ1-1; abundance: few; d_gene: NA; CDR3nt: TGTGCCAGCAGCCAGAGCTCCCAGGCGAACACTGAAGCTTTCTTT; CDR3aa: CASSQSSQANTEAFF
v_gene: TRBV27; j_gene: TRBJ1-5; abundance: NA; d_gene: TRBD1; CDR3nt: TGTGCCAGCAGTAAACAGGGGCTAGGTCAGCCCCAGCATTTT; CDR3aa: CASSKQGLGQPQHF
v_gene: TRBV3-1/TRBV3-2; j_gene: TRBJ2-7; abundance: NA; d_gene: NA; CDR3nt: TGTGCCAGCAGCCAAGGGAGGGGGCCTACCTACGAGCAGTACTTC; CDR3aa: CASSQGRGPTYEQYF
v_gene: TRBV5-1; j_gene: TRBJ2-3; abundance: NA; d_gene: TRBD1; CDR3nt: TGCGCCAGCTATCAAGGGACAGGGGAAGGAGATACGCAGTATTTT; CDR3aa: CASYQGTGEGDTQYF
v_gene: TRBV28; j_gene: TRBJ2-2; abundance: NA; d_gene: NA; CDR3nt: TGTGCCAGCAGTCGGTCGAACGATCACACCGGGGAGCTGTTTTTT; CDR3aa: CASSRSNDHTGELFF
v_gene: TRBV24-1; j_gene: TRBJ2-1; abundance: NA; d_gene: TRBD2; CDR3nt: TGTGCCACCAGTGACCCTAGCGGAAACCGCTACAATGAGCAGTTCTTC; CDR3aa: CATSDPSGNRYNEQFF
v_gene: TRBV4-2; j_gene: TRBJ1-2; abundance: NA; d_gene: TRBD1; CDR3nt: TGTGCCAGCAGCCGCCAACAGGGGGCATCGAACTATGGCTACACCTTC; CDR3aa: CASSRQQGASNYGYTF
v_gene: TRBV5-1; j_gene: TRBJ2-5; abundance: NA; d_gene: TRBD2; CDR3nt: TGCGCCAGTATGGACCAGCGGGGGAAAGAGACCCAGTACTTC; CDR3aa: CASMDQRGKETQYF
v_gene: TRBV3-1/TRBV3-2; j_gene: TRBJ2-5; abundance: NA; d_gene: NA; CDR3nt: TGTGCCAGCAGCCAGTTACAAGAGACCCAGTACTTC; CDR3aa: CASSQLQETQYF
v_gene: TRBV12-3/TRBV12-4; j_gene: TRBJ2-3; abundance: NA; d_gene: NA; CDR3nt: TGTGCCAGCAGTCTTAAAGATACGCAGTATTTT; CDR3aa: CASSLKDTQYF
v_gene: TRBV9; j_gene: TRBJ1-2; abundance: once; d_gene: NA; CDR3nt: TGTGCCAGCAGCGTAGGGCAGGGGAGGGCTTCGCGAGGCTACACCTTC; CDR3aa: CASSVGQGRASRGYTF
v_gene: TRBV19; j_gene: TRBJ2-1; abundance: NA; d_gene: TRBD2; CDR3nt: TGTGCCAGTAGTTTTCACTCTAGCGGGGGCCACAATGAGCAGTTCTTC; CDR3aa: CASSFHSSGGHNEQFF
v_gene: TRBV5-6; j_gene: TRBJ2-3; abundance: NA; d_gene: NA; CDR3nt: TGTGCCAGCAGCTTGGGGGCGTCACAGACAGATACGCAGTATTTT; CDR3aa: CASSLGASQTDTQYF